A selection of T cell receptor beta chains follows, all from one sample in a study of T-cell memory formation after mild COVID-19. MiXCR, applied by TCRdb to the 5' RACE reads, yields one record per CDR3 protein. The profile shows 25,000 to 35,000 distinct CDR3 sequences, about 8% of them singletons. Sample: PBMCs or a T cell subset sorted from them (not recorded which). These receptors were collected from an adult woman who had mild COVID-19 (a few samples of this study predate the infection). Cell type and time point are not known. The CDR3 runs from the conserved cysteine through the conserved F or W. A D gene is named only where the DNA matches it firmly. Where a row states a size, it is once, few, many or the class of an expanded clone; other rows omit it.

TRBJ2-7,TRBD2,many,TRBV20-1,CSARGGGGNPRVSEQYF,TGCAGTGCTAGAGGGGGCGGGGGAAATCCGCGGGTCTCCGAGCAGTACTTC
TRBJ2-1,TRBD2,many,TRBV27,CASSLSWGGSYNEQFF,TGTGCCAGCAGTTTATCGTGGGGGGGGTCCTACAATGAGCAGTTCTTC
TRBJ2-7,.,.,TRBV7-6,CASSQPGPLMEQYF,TGTGCCAGCAGCCAGCCGGGACCTCTTATGGAGCAGTACTTC
TRBJ2-2,TRBD1,many,TRBV27,CASSPTGTETGELFF,TGTGCCAGCAGTCCAACCGGGACAGAAACCGGGGAGCTGTTTTTT
TRBJ2-3,.,many,TRBV2,CASSARQSEGTDTQYF,TGTGCCAGCAGTGCAAGACAGTCTGAGGGTACAGATACGCAGTATTTT
TRBJ2-3,TRBD1,many,TRBV5-1,CASSLGWDRVTDTQYF,TGCGCCAGCAGCTTGGGATGGGACAGGGTCACAGATACGCAGTATTTT
TRBJ1-1,.,many,TRBV7-9,CASSLTQNQGEAFF,TGTGCCAGCAGCTTAACGCAAAACCAGGGGGAAGCTTTCTTT
TRBJ2-7,TRBD1,few,TRBV5-4,CASSPDRGPFEQYF,TGTGCCAGCAGTCCGGACAGGGGGCCGTTCGAGCAGTACTTC
TRBJ2-3,TRBD1,many,TRBV5-1,CASSVRPGQGNADTQYF,TGCGCCAGCAGCGTTCGCCCGGGACAGGGAAACGCAGATACGCAGTATTTT
TRBJ2-2,.,.,TRBV24-1,CATSDRGGHETGELFF,TGTGCCACCAGTGATCGCGGAGGCCATGAGACCGGGGAGCTGTTTTTT
TRBJ2-3,.,many,TRBV5-1,CASSRMTALSTDTQYF,TGCGCCAGCAGCCGGATGACAGCCCTGAGCACAGATACGCAGTATTTT
TRBJ2-3,TRBD2,many,TRBV7-8,CASSLPLAGVYTDTQYF,TGTGCCAGCAGCTTACCACTAGCGGGGGTATACACAGATACGCAGTATTTT
TRBJ2-7,.,many,TRBV4-2,CASSQDTEQYF,TGTGCCAGCAGCCAAGATACAGAGCAGTACTTC
TRBJ2-3,.,many,TRBV18,CASSPYTGRSTDTQYF,TGTGCCAGCTCACCCTACACAGGGCGGAGCACAGATACGCAGTATTTT
TRBJ2-3,TRBD2,many,TRBV4-1,CASSPGPRGGRGPDTQYF,TGCGCCAGCAGCCCGGGCCCGCGGGGGGGCCGCGGGCCTGATACGCAGTATTTT
TRBJ1-5,.,many,TRBV4-1,CASSPFLGRAQPQHF,TGCGCCAGCAGCCCATTCTTGGGCAGGGCGCAGCCCCAGCATTTT
TRBJ2-3,TRBD2,many,TRBV6-4,CASSDLAGGFTDTQYF,TGTGCCAGCAGTGATCTAGCGGGGGGATTCACAGATACGCAGTATTTT
TRBJ1-2,.,many,TRBV5-5,CASSPILWASGYGYTF,TGTGCCAGCAGCCCCATCCTGTGGGCGAGTGGGTATGGCTACACCTTC
TRBJ1-4,.,many,TRBV10-3,CAINEPGDEKLFF,TGTGCCATCAACGAACCGGGGGATGAAAAACTGTTTTTT
TRBJ2-1,TRBD2,few,TRBV11-3,CASSLLAGLNRYNEQFF,TGTGCCAGCAGCTTACTAGCGGGGCTGAACAGGTACAATGAGCAGTTCTTC
TRBJ2-1,.,many,TRBV9,CASERYNEQFF,TGTGCCAGTGAACGTTACAATGAGCAGTTCTTC
TRBJ2-1,.,many,TRBV4-1,CASSQVDIISYNEQFF,TGCGCCAGCAGCCAAGTAGACATCATCTCCTACAATGAGCAGTTCTTC
TRBJ1-6,TRBD1,many,TRBV6-1,CASSPGQGGSPLHF,TGTGCCAGCAGCCCGGGACAGGGCGGTTCACCCCTCCACTTT
TRBJ2-3,TRBD2,many,TRBV7-8,CASSSRDYPSTDTQYF,TGTGCCAGCAGCTCCCGGGACTACCCTAGCACAGATACGCAGTATTTT
TRBJ2-3,TRBD2,many,TRBV7-9,CASSLQRGDTDTQYF,TGTGCCAGCAGCTTACAGCGGGGTGACACAGATACGCAGTATTTT
TRBJ1-5,.,many,TRBV7-8,CASSLGQGNQPQHF,TGTGCCAGCAGCCTGGGCCAGGGCAATCAGCCCCAGCATTTT
TRBJ1-3,.,many,TRBV10-3,CASSPSSGNTIYF,TGTGCCAGCTCTCCGAGCTCTGGAAACACCATATATTTT
TRBJ1-5,.,many,TRBV6-5,CASSYSGPGISPQHF,TGTGCCAGCAGTTACTCCGGACCGGGAATCAGCCCCCAGCATTTT
TRBJ2-1,.,many,TRBV29-1,CSASTGLRYNEQFF,TGCAGCGCATCGACAGGTTTAAGATACAATGAGCAGTTCTTC
TRBJ2-2,.,many,TRBV7-7,CASSQSGNTGELFF,TGTGCTAGCAGCCAGAGCGGAAACACCGGGGAGCTGTTTTTT
TRBJ2-7,TRBD2,.,TRBV27,CASSRSGTSNYEQYF,TGTGCCAGCAGTCGTAGCGGGACTTCGAACTACGAGCAGTACTTC
TRBJ2-7,.,many,TRBV6-6,CASSYEWMYEQYF,TGTGCCAGCAGTTACGAGTGGATGTACGAGCAGTACTTC
TRBJ2-7,.,many,TRBV2,CASSERGVYEQYF,TGTGCCAGCAGTGAAAGGGGGGTGTACGAGCAGTACTTC
TRBJ1-5,TRBD1,few,TRBV2,CASGQGLNQPQHF,TGTGCCAGCGGACAGGGCCTAAATCAGCCCCAGCATTTT
TRBJ1-1,.,many,TRBV11-3,CASSPPNTEAFF,TGTGCCAGCAGTCCCCCGAACACTGAAGCTTTCTTT
TRBJ1-2,.,many,TRBV11-3,CASSYTWEVYF,TGTGCCAGCAGTTATACTTGGGAAGTCTACTTC
TRBJ2-7,.,many,TRBV18,CASSPWGYEQYF,TGTGCCAGCTCACCATGGGGTTACGAGCAGTACTTC
TRBJ1-6,TRBD1,many,TRBV15,CATSGAGTGESPLHF,TGTGCCACCAGCGGAGCCGGGACAGGGGAATCACCCCTCCACTTT
TRBJ2-7,.,many,TRBV15,CATSSGVLGEQYF,TGTGCCACCAGCAGTGGGGTGCTGGGCGAGCAGTACTTC
TRBJ2-5,TRBD2,.,TRBV20-1,CSAMVGGPTETQYF,TGCAGTGCTATGGTGGGAGGGCCCACAGAGACCCAGTACTTC
TRBJ2-3,TRBD2,many,TRBV7-2,CASSLAPFMASGNTDTQYF,TGTGCCAGCAGCTTAGCTCCCTTTATGGCTAGCGGTAACACAGATACGCAGTATTTT
TRBJ2-4,.,many,TRBV14,CASSHNEDYGDIQYF,TGTGCCAGCAGCCACAACGAGGACTATGGGGACATTCAGTACTTC
TRBJ2-3,.,.,TRBV7-9,CASSRGLTDTQYF,TGTGCCAGCAGCCGGGGACTTACAGATACGCAGTATTTT
TRBJ2-1,TRBD2,many,TRBV12-3/TRBV12-4,CASSLGGGVSSYNEQFF,TGTGCCAGCAGCCTGGGGGGGGGGGTCAGCTCCTACAATGAGCAGTTCTTC
TRBJ2-5,TRBD2,many,TRBV5-1,CASSLSGTSGVETQYF,TGCGCCAGCAGCTTATCCGGGACTAGCGGGGTAGAGACCCAGTACTTC
TRBJ2-7,.,many,TRBV18,CASSPIPLQGEQYF,TGTGCCAGCTCACCCATTCCCCTTCAGGGCGAGCAGTACTTC
TRBJ1-1,TRBD1,many,TRBV12-3/TRBV12-4,CASTTITGGLKIVNTEAFF,TGTGCCAGCACCACCATTACAGGGGGCCTGAAGATTGTGAACACTGAAGCTTTCTTT
TRBJ1-2,.,many,TRBV7-6,CASSLAKGDSSGTNYGYTF,TGTGCCAGCAGCTTAGCCAAAGGGGACTCCTCGGGGACTAACTATGGCTACACCTTC
TRBJ2-7,TRBD1,many,TRBV25-1,CASSVEQGAYEQYF,TGTGCCAGCAGTGTGGAACAGGGGGCGTACGAGCAGTACTTC
TRBJ1-2,.,many,TRBV12-3/TRBV12-4,CASSLAGGYYGYTF,TGTGCCAGCAGTTTGGCGGGAGGTTATTATGGCTACACCTTC
TRBJ2-7,.,many,TRBV5-1,CASSLDGNPYEQYF,TGCGCCAGCAGCTTGGACGGAAACCCCTACGAGCAGTACTTC
TRBJ2-5,.,many,TRBV5-1,CASSLDAGGYETQYF,TGCGCCAGCAGCTTGGACGCAGGGGGGTATGAGACCCAGTACTTC
TRBJ1-3,.,many,TRBV18,CASSTNGASTRASGNTIYF,TGTGCCAGCTCAACCAACGGGGCATCGACGCGCGCCTCTGGAAACACCATATATTTT
TRBJ2-3,TRBD2,.,TRBV11-3,CASRPTSGSGDTQYF,TGTGCCAGCAGGCCCACTAGCGGGAGTGGAGATACGCAGTATTTT
TRBJ1-1,TRBD1,many,TRBV5-1,CASSHGQGMNTEAFF,TGCGCCAGCAGCCACGGACAGGGTATGAACACTGAAGCTTTCTTT
TRBJ1-2,.,many,TRBV20-1,CSYTTPGTGYGYTF,TGCAGTTACACAACCCCCGGGACCGGTTATGGCTACACCTTC
TRBJ2-7,TRBD1,many,TRBV7-8,CASSLDRGSYEQYF,TGTGCCAGCAGCTTAGACAGGGGCTCCTACGAGCAGTACTTC
TRBJ2-3,.,many,TRBV7-2,CASSYRGPTDTQYF,TGTGCCAGCAGCTATCGGGGCCCCACAGATACGCAGTATTTT
TRBJ2-7,TRBD2,many,TRBV7-2,CASSSSGRNVNEQYF,TGTGCCAGCAGCTCCAGCGGGAGAAACGTCAACGAGCAGTACTTC
TRBJ2-7,.,many,TRBV5-1,CASSLIGTQGGEQYF,TGCGCCAGCTCCCTAATCGGGACTCAAGGGGGGGAGCAGTACTTC